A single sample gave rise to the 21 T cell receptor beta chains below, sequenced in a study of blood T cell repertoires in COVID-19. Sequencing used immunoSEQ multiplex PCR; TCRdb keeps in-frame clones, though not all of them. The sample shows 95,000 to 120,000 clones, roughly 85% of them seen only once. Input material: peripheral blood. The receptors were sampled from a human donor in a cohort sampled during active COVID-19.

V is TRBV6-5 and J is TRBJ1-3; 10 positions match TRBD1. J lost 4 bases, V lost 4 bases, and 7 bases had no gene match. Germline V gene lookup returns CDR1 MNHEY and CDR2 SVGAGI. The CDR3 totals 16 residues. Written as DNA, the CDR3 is TGTGCCAGCAGTTCGACAGGGGGCGCTTCAGGAAACACCATATATTTT. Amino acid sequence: CASSSTGGASGNTIYF.

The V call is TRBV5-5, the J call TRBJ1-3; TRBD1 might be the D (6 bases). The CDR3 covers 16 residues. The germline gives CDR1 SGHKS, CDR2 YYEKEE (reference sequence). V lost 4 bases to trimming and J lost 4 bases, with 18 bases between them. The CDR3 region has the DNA TGTGCCAGCAGCAAAGCCCGCGGGGGCGAAGGAAACACCATATATTTT. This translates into CASSKARGGEGNTIYF. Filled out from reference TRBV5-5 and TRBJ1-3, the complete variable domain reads DAGVTQSPTHLIKTRGQQVTLRCSPISGHKSVSWYQQVLGQGPQFIFQYYEKEERGRGNFPDRFSARQFPNYSSELNVNALLLGDSALYLCASSKARGGEGNTIYFGEGSWLTVV.

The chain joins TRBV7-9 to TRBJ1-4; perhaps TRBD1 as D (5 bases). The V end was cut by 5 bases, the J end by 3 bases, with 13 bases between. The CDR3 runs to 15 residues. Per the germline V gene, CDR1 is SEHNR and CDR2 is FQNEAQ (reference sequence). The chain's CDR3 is CASSPPGGSNEKLFF. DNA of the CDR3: TGTGCCAGCAGCCCGCCGGGGGGGTCTAATGAAAAACTGTTTTTT.

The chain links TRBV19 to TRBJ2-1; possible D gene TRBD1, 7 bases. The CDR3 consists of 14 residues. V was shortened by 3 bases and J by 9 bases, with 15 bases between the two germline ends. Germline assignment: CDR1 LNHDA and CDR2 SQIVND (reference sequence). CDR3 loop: CASSIGGGKGEQFF. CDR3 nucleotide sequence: TGTGCCAGTAGTATTGGAGGGGGCAAAGGTGAGCAGTTCTTC.

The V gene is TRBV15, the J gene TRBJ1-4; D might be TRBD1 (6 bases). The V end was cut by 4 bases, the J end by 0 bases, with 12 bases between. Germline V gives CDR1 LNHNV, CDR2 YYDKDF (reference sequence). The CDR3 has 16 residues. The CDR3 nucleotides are TGTGCCACCAGCACCGACACAGGGACAACTAATGAAAAACTGTTTTTT. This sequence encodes CATSTDTGTTNEKLFF.

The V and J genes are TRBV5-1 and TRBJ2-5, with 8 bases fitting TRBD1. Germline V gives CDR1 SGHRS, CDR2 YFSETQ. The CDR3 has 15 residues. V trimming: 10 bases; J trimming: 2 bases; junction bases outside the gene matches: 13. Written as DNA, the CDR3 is TGCGCCTCCACAGACCAGGGGGCCGCACAAGAGACCCAGTACTTC. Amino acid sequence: CASTDQGAAQETQYF.

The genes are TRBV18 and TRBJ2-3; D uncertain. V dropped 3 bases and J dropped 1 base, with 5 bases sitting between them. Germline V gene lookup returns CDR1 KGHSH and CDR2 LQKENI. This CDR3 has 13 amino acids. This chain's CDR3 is CASSPRRTDTQYF. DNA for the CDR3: TGTGCCAGCTCACCTCGTCGCACAGATACGCAGTATTTT.

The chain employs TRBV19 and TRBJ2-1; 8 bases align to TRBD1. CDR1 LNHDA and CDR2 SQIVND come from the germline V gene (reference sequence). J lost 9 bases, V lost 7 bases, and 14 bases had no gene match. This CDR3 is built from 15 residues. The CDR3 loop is CASNHQGARVGEQFF. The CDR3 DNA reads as TGTGCCAGTAACCACCAGGGGGCTCGGGTCGGTGAGCAGTTCTTC.

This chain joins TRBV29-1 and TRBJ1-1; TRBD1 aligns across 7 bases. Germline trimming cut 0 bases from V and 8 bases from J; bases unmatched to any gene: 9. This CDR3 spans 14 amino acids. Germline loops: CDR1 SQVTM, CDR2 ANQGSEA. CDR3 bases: TGCAGCGTTGAAGATTGGCAGGGGGTTGAAGAAGCTTTCTTT. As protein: CSVEDWQGVEEAFF.

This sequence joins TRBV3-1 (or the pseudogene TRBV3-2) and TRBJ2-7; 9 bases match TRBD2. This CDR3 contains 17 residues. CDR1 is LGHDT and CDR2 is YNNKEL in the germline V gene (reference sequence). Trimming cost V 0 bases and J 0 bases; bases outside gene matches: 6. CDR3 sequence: CASSQDKLAGRSYEQYF. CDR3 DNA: TGTGCCAGCAGCCAAGATAAACTAGCGGGCCGCTCCTACGAGCAGTACTTC.

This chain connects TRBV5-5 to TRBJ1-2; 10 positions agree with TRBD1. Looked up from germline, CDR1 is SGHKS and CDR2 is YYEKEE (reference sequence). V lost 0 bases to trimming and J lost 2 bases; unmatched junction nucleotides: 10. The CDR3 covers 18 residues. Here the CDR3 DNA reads TGTGCCAGCAGCTTGGAGCTTTCCGGGACAGGGGCAAACTATGGCTACACCTTC. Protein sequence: CASSLELSGTGANYGYTF.

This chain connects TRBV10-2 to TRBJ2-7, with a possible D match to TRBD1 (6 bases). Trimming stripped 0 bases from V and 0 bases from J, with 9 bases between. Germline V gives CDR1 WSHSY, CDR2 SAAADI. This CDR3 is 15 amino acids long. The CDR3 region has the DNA TGCGCCAGCAGTGAGTCTACAGGGAGCTCCTACGAGCAGTACTTC. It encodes CASSESTGSSYEQYF.

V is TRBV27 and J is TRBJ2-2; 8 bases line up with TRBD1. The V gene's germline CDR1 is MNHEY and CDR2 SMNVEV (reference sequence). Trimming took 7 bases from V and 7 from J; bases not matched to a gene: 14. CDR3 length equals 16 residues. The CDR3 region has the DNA TGTGCCAGCACTTACGCCGGGACAGGTCTTGGCGGGGAGCTGTTTTTT. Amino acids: CASTYAGTGLGGELFF.

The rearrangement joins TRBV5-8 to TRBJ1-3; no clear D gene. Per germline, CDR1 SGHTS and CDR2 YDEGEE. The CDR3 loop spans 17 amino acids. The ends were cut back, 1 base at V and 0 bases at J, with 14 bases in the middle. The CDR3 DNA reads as TGTGCCAGCAGCTTGAATCACTTTACCTCCTCTGGAAACACCATATATTTT. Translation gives CASSLNHFTSSGNTIYF.

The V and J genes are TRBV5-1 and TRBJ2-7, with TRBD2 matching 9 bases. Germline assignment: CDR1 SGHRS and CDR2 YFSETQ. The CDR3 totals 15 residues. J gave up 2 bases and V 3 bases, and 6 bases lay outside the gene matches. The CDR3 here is CASSWAGGGAYEQYF. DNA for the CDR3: TGCGCCAGCAGCTGGGCCGGCGGGGGGGCCTACGAGCAGTACTTC.

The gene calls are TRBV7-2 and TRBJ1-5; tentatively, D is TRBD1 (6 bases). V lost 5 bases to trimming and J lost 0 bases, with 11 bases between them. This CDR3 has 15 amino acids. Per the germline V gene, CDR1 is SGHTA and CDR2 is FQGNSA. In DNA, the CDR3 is TGTGCCAGCAGCCGCGACAGGAATAGCAATCAGCCCCAGCATTTT. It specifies CASSRDRNSNQPQHF.

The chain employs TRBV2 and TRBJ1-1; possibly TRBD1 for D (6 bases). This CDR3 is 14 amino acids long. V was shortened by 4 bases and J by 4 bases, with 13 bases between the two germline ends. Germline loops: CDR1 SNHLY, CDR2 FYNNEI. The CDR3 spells CASSARGGITEAFF. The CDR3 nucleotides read TGTGCCAGCAGTGCCAGGGGAGGGATCACTGAAGCTTTCTTT.

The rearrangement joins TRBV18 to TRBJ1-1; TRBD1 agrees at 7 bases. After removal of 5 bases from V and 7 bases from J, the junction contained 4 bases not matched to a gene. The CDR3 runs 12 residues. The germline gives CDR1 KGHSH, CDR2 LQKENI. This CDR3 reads CASSSRQGEAFF. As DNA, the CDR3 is TGTGCCAGCTCATCACGACAGGGTGAAGCTTTCTTT.

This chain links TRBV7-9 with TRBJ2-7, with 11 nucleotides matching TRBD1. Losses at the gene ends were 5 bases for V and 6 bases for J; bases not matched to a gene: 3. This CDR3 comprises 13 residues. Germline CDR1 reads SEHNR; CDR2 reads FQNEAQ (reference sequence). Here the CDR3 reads CASSPGTGGEQYF. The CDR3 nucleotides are TGTGCCAGCAGCCCCGGGACAGGGGGCGAGCAGTACTTC.

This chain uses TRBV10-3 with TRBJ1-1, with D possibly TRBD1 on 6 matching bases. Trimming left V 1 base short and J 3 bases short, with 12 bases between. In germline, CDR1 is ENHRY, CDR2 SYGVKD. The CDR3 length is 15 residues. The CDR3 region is CAISEWAGADTEAFF. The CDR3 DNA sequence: TGTGCCATCAGTGAGTGGGCAGGGGCAGACACTGAAGCTTTCTTT.

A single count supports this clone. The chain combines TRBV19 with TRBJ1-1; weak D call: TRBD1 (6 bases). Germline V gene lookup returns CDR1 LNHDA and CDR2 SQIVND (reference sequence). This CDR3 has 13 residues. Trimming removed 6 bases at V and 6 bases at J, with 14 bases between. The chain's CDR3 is CASSFQGPSEAFF. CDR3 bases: TGTGCCAGTAGCTTCCAGGGGCCCTCTGAAGCTTTCTTT. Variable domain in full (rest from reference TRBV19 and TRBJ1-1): DGGITQSPKYLFRKEGQNVTLSCEQNLNHDAMYWYRQDPGQGLRLIYYSQIVNDFQKGDIAEGYSVSREKKESFPLTVTSAQKNPTAFYLCASSFQGPSEAFFGQGTRLTVV.